The T cell receptor beta chain described here comes from a study of blood T cell repertoires in COVID-19. Study background: The study drew acute and convalescent COVID-19 samples from the United States, Italy and Spain. Sample material is recorded as cDNA or gDNA derived from T cells, B-cell-depleted T cells, or PBMCs.

With 0 bases clipped from V and 4 bases from J, the junction kept 2 bases outside the gene matches. The CDR3 is 15 residues long. Germline V CDR1 and CDR2: SGHVS, FQNEAQ. Recruited during active infection, patients (from Seattle) were subsequently followed longitudinally. In the study's own analysis: Nucleated cell number was recorded as an estimate derived from reference gene primer amplification. Assay: immunoSEQ multiplex PCR; the TCRdb copy retains only in-frame clones and omits some. The V and J calls and the clone size are those of that table, but D and trimming were determined from the DNA. This sample has 430,000 or so clones, with 85% to 90% found just once.

V usage is TRBV7-8 and J usage is TRBJ1-1; 10 bases align to TRBD1. Specimen: peripheral blood. The clonotype originates from a man aged 18 to 30 with COVID-19, enrolled during active disease. In DNA form, the CDR3 reads TGTGCCAGCAGCTTAGCCCGGACAGGGGGCACTGAAGCTTTCTTT. Its protein product is CASSLARTGGTEAFF.